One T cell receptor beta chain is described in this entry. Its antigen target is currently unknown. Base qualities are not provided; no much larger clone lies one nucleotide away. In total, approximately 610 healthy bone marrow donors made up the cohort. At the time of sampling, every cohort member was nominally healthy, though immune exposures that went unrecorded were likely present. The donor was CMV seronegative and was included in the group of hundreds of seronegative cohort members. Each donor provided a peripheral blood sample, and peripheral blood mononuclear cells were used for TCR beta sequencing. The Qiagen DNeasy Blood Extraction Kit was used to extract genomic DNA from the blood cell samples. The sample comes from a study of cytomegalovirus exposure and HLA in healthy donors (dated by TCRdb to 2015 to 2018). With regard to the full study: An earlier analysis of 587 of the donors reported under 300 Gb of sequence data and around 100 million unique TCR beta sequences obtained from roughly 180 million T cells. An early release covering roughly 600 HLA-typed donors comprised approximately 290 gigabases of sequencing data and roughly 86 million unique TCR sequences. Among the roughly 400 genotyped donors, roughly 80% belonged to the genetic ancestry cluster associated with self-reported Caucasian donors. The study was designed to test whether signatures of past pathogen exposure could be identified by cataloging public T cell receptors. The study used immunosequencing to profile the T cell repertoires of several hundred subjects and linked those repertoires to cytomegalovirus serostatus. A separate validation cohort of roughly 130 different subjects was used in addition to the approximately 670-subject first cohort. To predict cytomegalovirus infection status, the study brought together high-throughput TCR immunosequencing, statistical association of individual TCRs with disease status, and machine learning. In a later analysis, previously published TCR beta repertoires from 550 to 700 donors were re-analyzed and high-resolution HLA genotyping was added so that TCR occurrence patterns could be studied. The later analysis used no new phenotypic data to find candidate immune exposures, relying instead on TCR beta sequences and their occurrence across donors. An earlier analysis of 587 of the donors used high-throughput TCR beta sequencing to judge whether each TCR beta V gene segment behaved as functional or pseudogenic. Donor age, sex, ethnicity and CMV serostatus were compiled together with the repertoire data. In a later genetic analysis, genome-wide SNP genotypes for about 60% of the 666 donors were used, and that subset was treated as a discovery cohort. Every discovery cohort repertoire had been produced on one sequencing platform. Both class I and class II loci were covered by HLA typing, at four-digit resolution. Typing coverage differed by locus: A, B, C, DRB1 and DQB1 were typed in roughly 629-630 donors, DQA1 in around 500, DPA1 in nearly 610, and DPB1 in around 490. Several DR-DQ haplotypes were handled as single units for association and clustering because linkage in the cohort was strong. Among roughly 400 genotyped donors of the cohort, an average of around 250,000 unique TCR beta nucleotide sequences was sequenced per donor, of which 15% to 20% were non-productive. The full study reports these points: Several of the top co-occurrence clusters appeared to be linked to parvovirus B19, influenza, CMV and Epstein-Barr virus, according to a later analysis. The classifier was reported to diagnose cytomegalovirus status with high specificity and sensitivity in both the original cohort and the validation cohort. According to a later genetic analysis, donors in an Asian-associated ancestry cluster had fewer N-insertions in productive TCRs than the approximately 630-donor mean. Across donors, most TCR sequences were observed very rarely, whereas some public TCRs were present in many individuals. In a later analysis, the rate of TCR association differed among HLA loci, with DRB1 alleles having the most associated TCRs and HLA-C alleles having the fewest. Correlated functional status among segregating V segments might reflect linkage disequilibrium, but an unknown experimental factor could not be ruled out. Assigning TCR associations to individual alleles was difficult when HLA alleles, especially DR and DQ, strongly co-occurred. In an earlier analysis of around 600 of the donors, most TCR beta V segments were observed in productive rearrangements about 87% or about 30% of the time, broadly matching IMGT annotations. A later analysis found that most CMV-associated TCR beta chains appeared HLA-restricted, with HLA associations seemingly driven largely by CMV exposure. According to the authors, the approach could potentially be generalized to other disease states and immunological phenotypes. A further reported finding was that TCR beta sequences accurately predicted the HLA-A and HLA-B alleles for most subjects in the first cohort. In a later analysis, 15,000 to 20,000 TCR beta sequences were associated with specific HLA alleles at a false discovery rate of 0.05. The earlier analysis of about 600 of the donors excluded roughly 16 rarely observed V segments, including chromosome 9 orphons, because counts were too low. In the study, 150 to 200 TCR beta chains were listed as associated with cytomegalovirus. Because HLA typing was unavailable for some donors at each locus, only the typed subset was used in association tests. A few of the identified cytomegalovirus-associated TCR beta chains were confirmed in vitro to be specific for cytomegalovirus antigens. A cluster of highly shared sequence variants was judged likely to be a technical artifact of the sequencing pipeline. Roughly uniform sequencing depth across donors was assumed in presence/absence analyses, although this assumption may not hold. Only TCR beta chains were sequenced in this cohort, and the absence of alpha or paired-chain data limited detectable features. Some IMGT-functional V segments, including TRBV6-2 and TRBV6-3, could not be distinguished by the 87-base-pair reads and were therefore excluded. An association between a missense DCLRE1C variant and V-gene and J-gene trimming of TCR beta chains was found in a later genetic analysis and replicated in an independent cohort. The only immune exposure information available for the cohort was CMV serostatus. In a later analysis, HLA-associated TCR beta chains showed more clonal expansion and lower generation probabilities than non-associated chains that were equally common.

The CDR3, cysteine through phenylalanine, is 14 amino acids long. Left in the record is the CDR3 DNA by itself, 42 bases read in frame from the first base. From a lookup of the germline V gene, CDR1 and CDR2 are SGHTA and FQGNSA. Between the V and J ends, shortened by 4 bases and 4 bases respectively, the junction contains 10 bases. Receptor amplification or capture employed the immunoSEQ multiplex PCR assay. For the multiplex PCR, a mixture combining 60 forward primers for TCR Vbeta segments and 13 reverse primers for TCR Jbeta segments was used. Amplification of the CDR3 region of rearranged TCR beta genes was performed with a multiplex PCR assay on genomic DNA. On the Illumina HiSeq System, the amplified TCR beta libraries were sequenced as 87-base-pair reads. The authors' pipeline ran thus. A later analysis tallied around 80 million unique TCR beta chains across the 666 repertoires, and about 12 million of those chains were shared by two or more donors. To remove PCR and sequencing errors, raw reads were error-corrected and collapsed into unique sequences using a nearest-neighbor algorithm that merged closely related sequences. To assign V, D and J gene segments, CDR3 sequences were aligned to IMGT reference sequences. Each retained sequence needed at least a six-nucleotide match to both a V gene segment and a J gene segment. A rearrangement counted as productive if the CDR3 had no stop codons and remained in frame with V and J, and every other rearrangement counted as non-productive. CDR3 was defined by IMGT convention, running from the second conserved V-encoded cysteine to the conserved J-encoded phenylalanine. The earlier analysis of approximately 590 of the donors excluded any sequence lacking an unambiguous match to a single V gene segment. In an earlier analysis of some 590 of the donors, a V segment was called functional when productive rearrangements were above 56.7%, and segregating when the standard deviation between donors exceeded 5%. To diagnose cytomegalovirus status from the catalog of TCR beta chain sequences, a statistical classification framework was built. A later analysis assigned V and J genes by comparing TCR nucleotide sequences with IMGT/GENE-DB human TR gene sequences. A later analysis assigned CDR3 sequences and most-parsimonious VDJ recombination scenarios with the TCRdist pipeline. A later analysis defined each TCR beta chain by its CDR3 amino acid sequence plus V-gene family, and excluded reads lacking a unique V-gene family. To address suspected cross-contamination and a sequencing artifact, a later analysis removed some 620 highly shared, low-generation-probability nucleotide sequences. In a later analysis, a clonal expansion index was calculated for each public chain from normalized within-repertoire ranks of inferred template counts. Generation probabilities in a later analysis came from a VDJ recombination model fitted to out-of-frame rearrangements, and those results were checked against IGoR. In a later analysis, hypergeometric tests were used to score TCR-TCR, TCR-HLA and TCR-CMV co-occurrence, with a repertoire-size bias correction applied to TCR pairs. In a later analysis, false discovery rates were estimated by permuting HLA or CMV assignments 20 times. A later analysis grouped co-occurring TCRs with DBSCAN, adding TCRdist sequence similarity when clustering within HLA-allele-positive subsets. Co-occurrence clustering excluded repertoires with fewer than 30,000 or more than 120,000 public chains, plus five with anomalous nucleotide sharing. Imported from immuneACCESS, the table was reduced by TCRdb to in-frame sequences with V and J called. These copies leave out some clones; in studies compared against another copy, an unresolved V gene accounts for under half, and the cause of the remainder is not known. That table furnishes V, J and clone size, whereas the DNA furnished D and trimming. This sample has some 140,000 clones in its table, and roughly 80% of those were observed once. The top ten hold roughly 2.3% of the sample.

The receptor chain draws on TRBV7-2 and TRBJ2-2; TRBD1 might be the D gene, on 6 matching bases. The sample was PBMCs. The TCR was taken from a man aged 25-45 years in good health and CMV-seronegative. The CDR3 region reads CASSSDRITGELFF. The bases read TGTGCCAGCAGCTCGGACAGAATCACCGGGGAGCTGTTTTTT.